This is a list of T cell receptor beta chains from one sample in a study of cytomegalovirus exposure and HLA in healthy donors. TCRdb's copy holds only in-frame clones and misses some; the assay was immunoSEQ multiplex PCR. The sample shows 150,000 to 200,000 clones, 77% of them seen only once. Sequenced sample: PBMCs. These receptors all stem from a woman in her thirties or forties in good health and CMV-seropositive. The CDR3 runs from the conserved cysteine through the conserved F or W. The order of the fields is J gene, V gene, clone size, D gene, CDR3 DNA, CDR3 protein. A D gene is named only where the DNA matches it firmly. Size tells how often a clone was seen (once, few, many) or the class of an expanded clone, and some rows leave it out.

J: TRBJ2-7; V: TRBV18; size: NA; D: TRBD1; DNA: TGTGCCAGCTCACCTCCGGGGACAGCGAGCTCCTACGAGCAGTACTTC; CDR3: CASSPPGTASSYEQYF
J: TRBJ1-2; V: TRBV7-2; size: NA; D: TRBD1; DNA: TGTGCCAGCAGCTTAGGTGCAGGCGTCCAGGGGGGCTATGGCTACACCTTC; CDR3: CASSLGAGVQGGYGYTF
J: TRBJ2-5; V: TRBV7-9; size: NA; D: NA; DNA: TGTGCCAGCAGCTTAAGGGGTTCCGAGACCCAGTACTTC; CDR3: CASSLRGSETQYF
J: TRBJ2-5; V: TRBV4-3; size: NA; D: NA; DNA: TGCGCCAGCAGCCAAGATGTGGGGCTAAGCGAGACCCAGTACTTC; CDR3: CASSQDVGLSETQYF
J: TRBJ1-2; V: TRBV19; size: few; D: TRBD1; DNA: TGTGCCAGTAGTATGGGGGACAGTCTCTACTATGGCTACACCTTC; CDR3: CASSMGDSLYYGYTF
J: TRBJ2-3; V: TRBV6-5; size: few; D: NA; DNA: TGTGCCAGCAGTGCCCGGAGGATAAGGGCAGATACGCAGTATTTT; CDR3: CASSARRIRADTQYF
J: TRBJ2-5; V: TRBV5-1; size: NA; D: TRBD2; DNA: TGCGCCAGCAGCTGGGGGACTAGCGGACAAGAGACCCAGTACTTC; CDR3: CASSWGTSGQETQYF
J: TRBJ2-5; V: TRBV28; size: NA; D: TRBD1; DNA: TGTGCCAGCAGTCACAGGGGTGTTGAGACCCAGTACTTC; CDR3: CASSHRGVETQYF
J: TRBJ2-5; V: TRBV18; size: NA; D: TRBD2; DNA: TGTGCCAGCTCACCCGGGGAGGGCTCAGAGACCCAGTACTTC; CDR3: CASSPGEGSETQYF
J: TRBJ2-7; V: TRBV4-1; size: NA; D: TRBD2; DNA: TGCGCCAGCAGCCAGGCTGTAGCGGGAGGGGCCCACGAGCAGTACTTC; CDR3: CASSQAVAGGAHEQYF
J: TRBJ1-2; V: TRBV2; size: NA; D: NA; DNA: TGTGCCAGCAGTGAAGGGCAGGGTTCGGGCTACACCTTC; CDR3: CASSEGQGSGYTF
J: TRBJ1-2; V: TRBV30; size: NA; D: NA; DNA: TGTGCCTGGAGTTCGACAGGTCTTGGCTACACCTTC; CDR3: CAWSSTGLGYTF
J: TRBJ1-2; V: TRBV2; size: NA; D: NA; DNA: TGTGCCAGCAGTGGCCAGGGAACCGCTAACTATGGCTACACCTTC; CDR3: CASSGQGTANYGYTF
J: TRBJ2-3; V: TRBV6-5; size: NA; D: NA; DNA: TGTGCCAGCAGTTACCCTCCGGGGGGCACCTCGGGTACGCAGTATTTT; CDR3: CASSYPPGGTSGTQYF
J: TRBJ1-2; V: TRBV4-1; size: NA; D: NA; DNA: TGCGCCAGCAGCCAAGACTCACAGACGGTCCTGTTTTCGGGCTACACCTTC; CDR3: CASSQDSQTVLFSGYTF
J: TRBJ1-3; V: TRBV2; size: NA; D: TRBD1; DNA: TGTGCCAGCAGTGTCGACAGGGTCTCAGGAAACACCATATATTTT; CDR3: CASSVDRVSGNTIYF
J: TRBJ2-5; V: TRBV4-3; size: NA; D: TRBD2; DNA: TGCGCCAGCAGCCGCGGGACTAGCGGGATAGAGACCCAGTACTTC; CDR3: CASSRGTSGIETQYF
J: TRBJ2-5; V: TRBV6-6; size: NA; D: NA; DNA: TGTGCCAGCCGGAGCGGCCAAGAGACCCAGTACTTC; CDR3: CASRSGQETQYF
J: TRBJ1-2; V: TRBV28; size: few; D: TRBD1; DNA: TGTGCCAGCACGACAGGGACTAACTATGGCTACACCTTC; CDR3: CASTTGTNYGYTF
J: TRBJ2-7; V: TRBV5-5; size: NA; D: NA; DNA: TGTGCCAGCAGACTAGCCGGGAACGAGGGCTACGAGCAGTACTTC; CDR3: CASRLAGNEGYEQYF
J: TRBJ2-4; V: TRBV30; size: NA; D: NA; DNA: TGTGCCTGGAGTGCACAGGGTTCCAAAAACATTCAGTACTTC; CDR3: CAWSAQGSKNIQYF
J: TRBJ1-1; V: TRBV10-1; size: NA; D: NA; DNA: TGCGCCAGCAGTGACGAGGCGAACACTGAAGCTTTCTTT; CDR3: CASSDEANTEAFF
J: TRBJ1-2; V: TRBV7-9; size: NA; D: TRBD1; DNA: TGTGCCAGCAGCTTAGGGACAGGGGAATCCTATGGCTACACCTTC; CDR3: CASSLGTGESYGYTF
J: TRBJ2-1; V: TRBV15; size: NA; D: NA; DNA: TGTGCCACCAGCAGAGGGGACTGGGACAATGAGCAGTTCTTC; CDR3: CATSRGDWDNEQFF
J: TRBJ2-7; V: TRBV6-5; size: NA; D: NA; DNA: TGTGCCAGCAGTTACTCGACTTTCGGCAGTAACTACGAGCAGTACTTC; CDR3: CASSYSTFGSNYEQYF
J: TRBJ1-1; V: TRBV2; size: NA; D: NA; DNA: TGTGCCAGCCTCGAGTTGGAAGCTTTCTTT; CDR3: CASLELEAFF
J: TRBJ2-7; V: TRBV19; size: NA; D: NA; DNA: TGTGCCAGTAGTATTCAGGCCTCCTACGAGCAGTACTTC; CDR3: CASSIQASYEQYF
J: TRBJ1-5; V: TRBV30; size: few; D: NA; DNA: TGTGCCTGGAGTCCCCCTAATAGCAATCAGCCCCAGCATTTT; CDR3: CAWSPPNSNQPQHF
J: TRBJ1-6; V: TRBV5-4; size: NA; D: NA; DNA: TGTGCCAGCAGCCCAACAGGGATTAATTCACCCCTCCACTTT; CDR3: CASSPTGINSPLHF
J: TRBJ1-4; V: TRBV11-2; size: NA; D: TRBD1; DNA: TGTGCCAGCAGCCCACGGACAGGAGGGAGAGAAAAACTGTTTTTT; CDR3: CASSPRTGGREKLFF